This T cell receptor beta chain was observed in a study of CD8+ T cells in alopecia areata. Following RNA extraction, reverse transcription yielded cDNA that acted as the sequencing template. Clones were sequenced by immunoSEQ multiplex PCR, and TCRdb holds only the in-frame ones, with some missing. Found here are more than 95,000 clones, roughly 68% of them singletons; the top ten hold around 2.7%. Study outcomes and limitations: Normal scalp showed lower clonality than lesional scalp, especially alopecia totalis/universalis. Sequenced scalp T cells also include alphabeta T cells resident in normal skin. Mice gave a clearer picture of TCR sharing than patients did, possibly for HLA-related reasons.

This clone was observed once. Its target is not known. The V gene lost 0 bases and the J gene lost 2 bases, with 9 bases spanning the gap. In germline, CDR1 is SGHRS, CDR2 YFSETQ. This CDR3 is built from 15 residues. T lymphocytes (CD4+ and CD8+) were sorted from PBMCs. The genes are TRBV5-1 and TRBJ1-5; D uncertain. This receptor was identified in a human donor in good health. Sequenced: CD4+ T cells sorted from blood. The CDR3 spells CASSLDPGGNQPQHF. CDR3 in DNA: TGCGCCAGCAGCTTGGATCCGGGAGGCAATCAGCCCCAGCATTTT.